The following is a TCR beta chain sequence with its context. This CDR3 is built from 17 residues. Germline-derived CDR1 and CDR2 are SGHDN and FVKESK. Losses at the gene ends were 3 bases for V and 2 bases for J; bases not matched to a gene: 10. This sample stems from a study of CD8+ T cells in alopecia areata. Sequencing templates came from extracted RNA that was reverse transcribed into cDNA. Assay used: immunoSEQ multiplex PCR; TCRdb lists only in-frame clones, some missing. The table shows about 300,000 clones, with 55% to 70% occurring only once. Sample treatment: oral pan-JAK inhibitor, 5-10 mg twice daily.

Here the sequenced sample was CD4+ T cells sorted from blood, taken at week 24, from a patient treated with tofacitinib. The V and J genes are TRBV14 and TRBJ2-1; 7 bases line up with TRBD1. This clonotype was sampled from a human donor with alopecia areata. CDR3 protein: CASSQIRQGRAYNEQFF. The CDR3 region has the DNA TGTGCCAGCAGCCAGATTCGACAGGGAAGGGCCTACAATGAGCAGTTCTTC.